The table lists the clone carrying this TCR beta chain with many counts. Its antigen is currently unknown. This sample is part of a study of prognosis after radiotherapy for stage I lung cancer. Study details: Several patients developed post-radiotherapy distant metastases at median about 7 months; about 15 had no significant progression. Study-level results: Once stereotactic body radiation therapy had been given, unique TCR clone counts fell, with a median of approximately 9,600 versus 7,200. Shannon entropy after stereotactic body radiation therapy was lower in patients who developed distant metastases.

Per germline, CDR1 LGHDT and CDR2 YNNKEL (reference sequence). V shed 0 bases and J shed 1 base, with 7 bases lying between them. The CDR3 runs 14 residues. It was by two-round multiplex PCR that TCR beta CDR3 was amplified from genomic DNA. Specific primers for each TRBV and TRBJ gene were what first-round PCR used. TCRdb independently ran MiXCR on the multiplex PCR reads; one entry per CDR3 protein. Of some 38,000 distinct CDR3 sequences detected, about 24% appear once; the ten largest clones hold 25% to 30%. The V gene is TRBV3-1, the J gene TRBJ2-7, with D unresolved. Sequenced material: PBMCs, taken before or after stereotactic body radiation therapy (not recorded which). The sequence came from a donor over 45 with non-small cell lung cancer. The CDR3 is CASSQEIRSYEQYF. The DNA for the CDR3 is TGTGCCAGCAGCCAAGAGATCCGGTCCTACGAGCAGTACTTC.